A selection of T cell receptor beta chains follows, all from one sample in a study of T cells in Graves' hyperthyroidism and ophthalmopathy. TCRdb redid the calling of the multiplex PCR reads with MiXCR, one entry per CDR3 protein. Of more than 500,000 distinct CDR3 sequences listed, 15% to 20% were seen once; the top ten hold around 4%. The sequencing input was blood. The receptors were sampled from a woman aged 25-40 years with Graves' hyperthyroidism. The CDR3 runs from the conserved cysteine through the conserved F or W. The D gene is left open where the match is weak. Not every row has a clone size; where given, it reads once, few, many or a size class.

V	size	J	D	CDR3	DNA
TRBV19	few	TRBJ2-1	-	CASSAAGTDVNEQFF	TGTGCCAGTAGTGCCGCCGGGACTGACGTTAATGAGCAGTTCTTC
TRBV6-1	-	TRBJ2-7	-	CASRQGGVYEQYF	TGTGCCAGCAGACAGGGGGGGGTCTACGAGCAGTACTTC
TRBV5-1	many	TRBJ2-1	-	CASSKDLSEQFF	TGCGCCAGCAGCAAGGACTTGTCTGAGCAGTTCTTC
TRBV11-2	many	TRBJ2-5	TRBD1	CASSLGAGGPQETQYF	TGTGCCAGCAGCTTAGGGGCAGGGGGACCTCAAGAGACCCAGTACTTC
TRBV7-3	-	TRBJ2-2	-	CASGGIYGELFF	TGTGCCAGCGGAGGGATTTACGGGGAGCTGTTTTTT
TRBV7-2	many	TRBJ2-3	-	CASSFSSDTQYF	TGTGCCAGCAGCTTTAGTTCAGATACGCAGTATTTT
TRBV5-1	-	TRBJ2-3	TRBD1	CASSVETGGGSTDTQYF	TGCGCCAGCAGCGTAGAAACAGGGGGCGGGAGCACAGATACGCAGTATTTT
TRBV16	many	TRBJ1-1	-	CASSQYRVPNTEAFF	TGTGCCAGCAGCCAATACAGGGTGCCGAACACTGAAGCTTTCTTT
TRBV14	few	TRBJ2-7	-	CASSPPGEISYEQYF	TGTGCCAGCAGCCCTCCAGGGGAAATTTCCTACGAGCAGTACTTC
TRBV6-1	-	TRBJ2-7	TRBD2	CASSRGLAFEQYF	TGTGCCAGCAGTCGGGGACTAGCGTTCGAGCAGTACTTC
TRBV30	-	TRBJ2-5	TRBD2	CARRDGGVRGTQYF	TGTGCCCGGCGGGACGGGGGGGTCCGTGGGACCCAGTACTTC
TRBV9	-	TRBJ1-1	-	CASSVEPGGNTEAFF	TGTGCCAGCAGCGTAGAACCGGGGGGGAACACTGAAGCTTTCTTT
TRBV9	few	TRBJ2-1	-	CASSPTGVGIYNEQFF	TGTGCCAGCAGCCCTACCGGGGTGGGCATATACAATGAGCAGTTCTTC
TRBV11-2	many	TRBJ2-7	-	CASSPGRVGEQYF	TGTGCCAGCAGCCCGGGACGGGTCGGGGAGCAGTACTTC
TRBV30	many	TRBJ1-4	-	CACPSGATNEKLFF	TGTGCCTGTCCTAGTGGTGCAACTAATGAAAAACTGTTTTTT
TRBV7-2	few	TRBJ2-6	-	CASSFRGGPGANVLTF	TGTGCCAGCAGCTTCCGAGGGGGGCCTGGGGCCAACGTCCTGACTTTC
TRBV11-2	many	TRBJ2-7	-	CASSLDQRTAVYEQYF	TGTGCCAGCAGCTTAGATCAGCGAACAGCTGTCTACGAGCAGTACTTC
TRBV6-1	many	TRBJ2-3	TRBD2	CASSDPRTSGNTDTQYF	TGTGCCAGCAGTGATCCGCGGACTAGCGGAAACACAGATACGCAGTATTTT
TRBV9	few	TRBJ2-7	-	CASSVEWSSYEQYF	TGTGCCAGCAGCGTAGAGTGGAGCTCCTACGAGCAGTACTTC
TRBV7-9	many	TRBJ2-3	TRBD2	CASSMTSGRRADTQYF	TGTGCCAGCAGCATGACGAGCGGGAGGAGGGCAGATACGCAGTATTTT
TRBV7-9	many	TRBJ2-1	-	CASSSTSRVNEQFF	TGTGCCAGCAGCTCGACTAGTAGGGTCAATGAGCAGTTCTTC
TRBV18	many	TRBJ1-1	-	CASSPGLTANTEAFF	TGTGCCAGCTCCCCAGGCCTAACAGCGAACACTGAAGCTTTCTTT
TRBV12-3/TRBV12-4	few	TRBJ2-3	TRBD2	CASRISGGDTQYF	TGTGCCAGCAGGATTAGCGGGGGGGATACGCAGTATTTT
TRBV20-1	few	TRBJ2-7	TRBD1	CSARDRGQGSYEQYF	TGCAGTGCTAGAGACCGGGGACAGGGTTCTTACGAGCAGTACTTC
TRBV11-2	-	TRBJ2-2	-	CASSFRPRGELFF	TGTGCCAGCAGCTTTCGCCCGAGGGGGGAGCTGTTTTTT
TRBV18	-	TRBJ2-7	-	CASSPAGRNTYEQYF	TGTGCCAGCTCACCCGCGGGAAGGAACACATACGAGCAGTACTTC
TRBV11-2	-	TRBJ2-7	-	CASSLVSPPGASRYEQYF	TGTGCCAGCAGCTTAGTTTCCCCACCGGGGGCGTCGCGCTACGAGCAGTACTTC
TRBV7-8	many	TRBJ2-3	TRBD2	CATTNLAGGADTQYF	TGTGCCACCACAAACCTAGCGGGAGGCGCAGATACGCAGTATTTT
TRBV7-3	many	TRBJ1-1	-	CASSSKNTEAFF	TGTGCCAGCAGCTCAAAGAACACTGAAGCTTTCTTT
TRBV7-9	-	TRBJ2-2	-	CASSLNRDLTGELFF	TGTGCCAGCAGCTTAAACCGGGACCTCACCGGGGAGCTGTTTTTT
TRBV28	many	TRBJ2-5	TRBD2	CASSFPGLAGQETQYF	TGTGCCAGCAGTTTCCCGGGACTAGCGGGACAAGAGACCCAGTACTTC
TRBV28	many	TRBJ2-1	TRBD2	CALTPLAGSYNEQFF	TGTGCCCTCACCCCCCTAGCGGGCTCCTACAATGAGCAGTTCTTC
TRBV28	many	TRBJ2-7	TRBD2	CASRSSLAGAEEQYF	TGTGCCAGCAGGTCCTCACTAGCGGGAGCGGAAGAGCAGTACTTC
TRBV30	few	TRBJ1-6	-	CACDRDNSPLHF	TGTGCCTGCGACCGGGATAATTCACCCCTCCACTTT
TRBV7-8	few	TRBJ1-5	-	CASSLEPGGTQHF	TGTGCCAGCAGCTTAGAACCGGGAGGGACCCAGCATTTT